These T cell receptor beta chains were read from a single sample in a study of shared clonotypes between healthy human individuals. Some clones are missing from TCRdb's copy, which holds only in-frame ones; the method was immunoSEQ multiplex PCR. The sample includes roughly 2.1 million clones, roughly 91% of them seen just once. The sample consisted of naive CD8+ T cells from PBMCs. The source is a man between 18 and 35 years old in good health. Some clones in this sample may be carry-over from other donors' samples. Both conserved end residues are part of each CDR3. D genes are given only for firm matches. Clone size is stated in some rows and not others, as once, few, many or a class when expanded.

clone_size | j_call | v_call | d_call | cdr3_nt | cdr3_aa
. | TRBJ1-1 | TRBV4-2 | . | TGTGCCAGCAGCCAAGAACCAGGGGAAGCTTTCTTT | CASSQEPGEAFF
. | TRBJ1-1 | TRBV5-5 | . | TGTGCCAGCAGCTTGGGGGGATCCGGGCCTGGAGCTTTCTTT | CASSLGGSGPGAFF
. | TRBJ1-4 | TRBV19 | . | TGTGCCAGTAGTAACGTCGCTTGGTTTTTT | CASSNVAWFF
. | TRBJ2-5 | TRBV29-1 | . | TGCAGCGTTGCAGGTGGGACGCTCCAAGAGACCCAGTACTTC | CSVAGGTLQETQYF
. | TRBJ2-3 | TRBV11-2 | . | TGTGCCAGCAGCTTAGGCGCATCAAATACAGATACGCAGTATTTT | CASSLGASNTDTQYF
. | TRBJ1-1 | TRBV28 | . | TGTGCCAGCAGTTTTATTAGGACTGAAGCTTTCTTT | CASSFIRTEAFF
. | TRBJ2-2 | TRBV9 | . | TGTGCCAGCAGCGTAGTCGGTCTCACCGGGGAGCTGTTTTTT | CASSVVGLTGELFF
. | TRBJ2-5 | TRBV29-1 | TRBD1 | TGCAGCGTTGAAGATGGCACAGGGGTGGAAGAGACCCAGTACTTC | CSVEDGTGVEETQYF
. | TRBJ2-7 | TRBV6-6 | . | TGTGCCAGCAGTTACCCTTCAGGGTTGCCCACCTACGAGCAGTACTTC | CASSYPSGLPTYEQYF
. | TRBJ1-2 | TRBV27 | . | TGTGCCAGCAGTTCCTCCAGGGACGGCTACACCTTC | CASSSSRDGYTF
. | TRBJ2-5 | TRBV7-9 | . | TGTGCCAGCAGAAAACGGGGGCAGAACCAAGAGACCCAGTACTTC | CASRKRGQNQETQYF
. | TRBJ1-1 | TRBV21-1 | . | TGTGCCGGTAGGGTTAAGGACACTGAAGCTTTCTTT | CAGRVKDTEAFF
. | TRBJ1-2 | TRBV15 | . | TGTGCCACCAGCACAGGCGTATTTGGGACCGTTGGCTACACCTTC | CATSTGVFGTVGYTF
. | TRBJ2-1 | TRBV9 | . | TGTGCCAGCAACCCCTGTTTCTTTTCCCAGGGGAATGAGCAGTTCTTC | CASNPCFFSQGNEQFF
once | TRBJ2-7 | TRBV19 | . | TGTGCCAGTAGCTATCGGGGCAGAGGATACTACGAGCAGTACTTC | CASSYRGRGYYEQYF
once | TRBJ2-7 | TRBV7-9 | TRBD1 | TGTGCCAGCAGCTCCCCGACAGGGGGAAACGAGCAGTACTTC | CASSSPTGGNEQYF
. | TRBJ1-5 | TRBV18 | TRBD1 | TGTGCCAGCTCAGACAGGGCCAATCAGCCCCAGCATTTT | CASSDRANQPQHF
. | TRBJ2-3 | TRBV4-2 | . | TGTGCCAGCAGCCGCATCTCCAGTCAAGCCCGGGATACGCAGTATTTT | CASSRISSQARDTQYF
. | TRBJ1-1 | TRBV28 | . | TGTGCCAGCAGTTCGCCAGTAAACACTGAAGCTTTCTTT | CASSSPVNTEAFF
. | TRBJ2-7 | TRBV7-9 | . | TGTGCCAGCAGCTTACGTTACTCCGAACCCGCCGAGCAGTACTTC | CASSLRYSEPAEQYF
. | TRBJ2-2 | TRBV4-1 | . | TGCGCCAGCAGCCAAGTTGGAGCGGGCTTAACCGGGGAGCTGTTTTTT | CASSQVGAGLTGELFF
. | TRBJ2-7 | TRBV25-1 | . | TGTGCCAGCAGTGACGGAGGGAAGTACTTC | CASSDGGKYF
. | TRBJ1-1 | TRBV5-6 | . | TGTGCCAGCAGCTTGGGCCCGCTGGGGGGGATTGGTATGAACACTGAAGCTTTCTTT | CASSLGPLGGIGMNTEAFF
. | TRBJ1-2 | TRBV7-9 | TRBD1 | TGTGCCAGCAGCCAACCCTCCCGGGACAGAGCTAACTATGGCTACACCTTC | CASSQPSRDRANYGYTF
. | TRBJ2-4 | TRBV4-2 | . | TGTGCCAGCAGCCTGACAGACTTAGCCAAAAACATTCAGTACTTC | CASSLTDLAKNIQYF
. | TRBJ1-1 | TRBV7-9 | . | TGTGCCAGCACCCCCCCCCGGGCTGAAGCTTTCTTT | CASTPPRAEAFF
. | TRBJ2-1 | TRBV29-1 | . | TGCAGCGGCGGGACAGCTTATGATGAGCAGTTCTTC | CSGGTAYDEQFF